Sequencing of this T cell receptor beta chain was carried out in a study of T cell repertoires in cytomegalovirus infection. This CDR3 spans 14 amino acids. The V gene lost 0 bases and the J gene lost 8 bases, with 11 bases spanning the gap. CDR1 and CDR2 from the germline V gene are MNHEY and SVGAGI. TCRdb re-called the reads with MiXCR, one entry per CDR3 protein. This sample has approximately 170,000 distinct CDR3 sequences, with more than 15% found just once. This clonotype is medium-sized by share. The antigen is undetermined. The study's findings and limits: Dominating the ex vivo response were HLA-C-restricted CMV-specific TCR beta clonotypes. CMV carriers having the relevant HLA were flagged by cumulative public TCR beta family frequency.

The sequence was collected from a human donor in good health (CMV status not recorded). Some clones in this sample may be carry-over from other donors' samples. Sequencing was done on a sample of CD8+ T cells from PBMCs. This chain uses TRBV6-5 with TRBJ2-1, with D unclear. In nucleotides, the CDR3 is TGTGCCAGCAGTTACTCGAGGTCAGGCGATGAGCAGTTCTTC. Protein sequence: CASSYSRSGDEQFF.